This T cell receptor (beta chain) was sequenced during a study of CD8 T cells in Susac syndrome. With random hexamers, 0.5 to 1 ug RNA was reverse transcribed. TCRdb called the immunoSEQ multiplex PCR reads again in MiXCR, with one record for every CDR3 protein. The top ten hold roughly 0.12% of the sample, which has approximately 120,000 distinct CDR3 sequences, 85% to 95% seen once. CDR3 size: 15 residues. The germline V and J ends were trimmed by 3 bases and 3 bases, with 12 bases remaining between them. The germline CDR1 and CDR2 sequences are MNHEY and SVGAGI. The chain joins TRBV6-5 to TRBJ2-1; tentatively, D is TRBD2 (6 bases). The source is a human donor in good health. Sequencing was carried out using CD8+ T cells from PBMCs. For the CDR3, the DNA is TGTGCCAGCAGTTATTCGGGAGTAGGCTACAATGAGCAGTTCTTC. This gives the protein CASSYSGVGYNEQFF.